This T cell receptor beta chain was observed in a study of T cell changes during pregnancy in multiple sclerosis. TCRdb's table, derived via immunoSEQ multiplex PCR, lists solely in-frame clones and lacks some. The table shows tens of thousands of clones, with roughly 92% occurring only once. The CDR3 is made up of 17 amino acids. Between the trimmed V and J ends, which lost 0 bases and 3 bases, there was a span of 16 bases. The germline V gene encodes CDR1 KGHSH and CDR2 LQKENI. This clonotype was obtained from a female donor with multiple sclerosis, enrolled in a pregnancy study. The V gene is TRBV18, the J gene TRBJ2-3, with TRBD2 as a possible D gene (6 bases). Source: peripheral blood, taken in the first trimester of pregnancy. The CDR3 protein is CASSPPGRTPRTDTQYF. CDR3 bases: TGTGCCAGCTCACCACCGGGGAGGACCCCCAGGACAGATACGCAGTATTTT.